The 3 T cell receptor beta chains below were found in one sample sequenced in a study of cytomegalovirus exposure and HLA in healthy donors. PCR primers comprised 60 Vbeta and 13 Jbeta primers. Measured with immunoSEQ multiplex PCR; TCRdb has only the in-frame clones, and not every one. The top ten hold roughly 2.2% of the sample, which has roughly 90,000 clones, 70% to 85% seen once. Sequencing used PBMCs. These receptors all come from a young man in good health and CMV-seronegative.

This clone was found a few times. V gene TRBV7-3 combines with J gene TRBJ2-3; 7 bases line up with TRBD2. Germline trimming cut 5 bases from V and 0 bases from J; bases unmatched to any gene: 11. The length of the CDR3 is 17 residues. Per the germline V gene, CDR1 is SGHTA and CDR2 is FQGTGA. For the CDR3, the DNA is TGTGCCAGCAGCCCCGGGGGAGGGATAACTAGCACAGATACGCAGTATTTT. It is translated as CASSPGGGITSTDTQYF.

The V call is TRBV5-1, the J call TRBJ2-2; maybe TRBD1 (6 bases). The CDR3 is made up of 16 amino acids. Germline CDR1 SGHRS, CDR2 YFSETQ. V lost 2 bases and J lost 4, with 15 bases in between. DNA of the CDR3: TGCGCCAGCAGCTTTGCAGGGGTTAGGAGCACCGGGGAGCTGTTTTTT. It translates to CASSFAGVRSTGELFF.

The rearrangement uses TRBV9 and TRBJ2-5; D possibly corresponds to TRBD2 (5 bases). CDR1 is SGDLS, CDR2 YYNGEE, per germline. There are 14 residues in the CDR3. V dropped 0 bases and J dropped 5 bases, with 11 bases sitting between them. CDR3: CASSVDSGEETQYF. The DNA of the CDR3 is TGTGCCAGCAGCGTAGATTCTGGGGAGGAGACCCAGTACTTC.